Reported below is one T cell receptor (beta chain). It may be a read error: a sequence one base away is much more abundant. This likely comes from a read error, as the CDR3 has no conserved phenylalanine or tryptophan at its end. Individuals selected for sequencing had exhibited CD8+CD57+ cell expansion on flow cytometry. This sample was included in a study of CD8+CD57+ T cells in acquired aplastic anemia. Study-level information: Each DNA sample taken from sorted CD4+ and CD8+ cells came to about 3.2 ug on average.

The V gene's germline CDR1 is MGHRA and CDR2 YSYEKL. The CDR3 spans 17 residues. Trimming removed 1 base at V and 3 bases at J, with 17 bases between. Genomic DNA provided the template from which TCR beta VDJ and CDR3 profiles were obtained. TCRdb fed the reads into MiXCR, producing one record per CDR3 protein. Altogether 180,000 or so distinct CDR3 sequences are present, more than 60% being singletons, with the ten largest covering roughly 43%. The clonotype was recovered from a human donor with aplastic anemia. Material for sequencing was sorted CD4+, CD8+, or CD8+CD57+ T cells (not recorded which) from PBMCs. This rearrangement joins TRBV4-1 to TRBJ2-3; D is perhaps TRBD1 (7 bases). CDR3 nucleotides: TGCGCCAGCAGCCAAGGCCTTGAGACAGGGAGGACAGATACGCAGTATCTT. This gives the protein CASSQGLETGRTDTQYL.